The next 18 T cell receptor beta chains were all read from a single sample in a study of blood T cells in healthy people across ages. Using a J-beta primer mix together with a sample-barcoded 5' primer, a second PCR was run for about 6 to 11 cycles. TCRdb re-called the 5' RACE reads through MiXCR, storing one row per CDR3 protein. In the table there are 600,000 to 800,000 distinct CDR3 sequences, about 21% of which are singletons. The sequenced sample consisted of blood. Receptors originate from a man in his 70s in good health.

J is TRBJ1-1 and V is TRBV7-9; TRBD1 is a possible D gene (5 bases). The CDR3 length is 14 residues. V lost 3 bases and J 4 bases, leaving 12 bases between the germline ends. Germline assignment: CDR1 SEHNR and CDR2 FQNEAQ (reference sequence). In nucleotides, the CDR3 is TGTGCCAGCAGCTTTCCACAGGAGGGCACTGAAGCTTTCTTT. Translation: CASSFPQEGTEAFF.

The chain joins TRBV27 to TRBJ1-4; tentatively, D is TRBD1 (5 bases). The CDR3 extends over 15 amino acids. CDR1 and CDR2 (germline): MNHEY, SMNVEV (reference sequence). V was clipped by 3 bases and J by 4 bases, with 12 bases between them. CDR3 coding DNA: TGTGCCAGCAGTTTTGTTCAGGGCTTTAATGAAAAACTGTTTTTT. The encoded protein is CASSFVQGFNEKLFF.

This clonotype showed up just a few times. This sequence joins TRBV6-5 and TRBJ1-1, with TRBD1 identical over 9 bases. J was trimmed by 11 bases and V by 5 bases; bases with no gene match: 9. The CDR3 extends over 13 amino acids. CDR1 MNHEY and CDR2 SVGAGI come from the germline V gene. As DNA, the CDR3 is TGTGCCAGCAGTACCAACCGGGACAGGGAGGCTTTCTTT. It is translated as CASSTNRDREAFF.

The chain joins TRBV6-1 to TRBJ2-1, with 12 bases fitting TRBD2. CDR3 length: 17 amino acids. CDR1 and CDR2 from the germline V gene are MNHNS and SASEGT. The V segment lost 2 bases and the J segment 2 bases; nucleotides outside the gene matches: 4. CDR3 DNA sequence: TGTGCCAGCAGTGAATCGACTAGCGGGAGTGCCTACAATGAGCAGTTCTTC. Its protein product is CASSESTSGSAYNEQFF.

This clonotype was counted only a few times. This rearrangement joins TRBV20-1 to TRBJ1-1; D call uncertain. This CDR3 has 12 residues. The V gene lost 5 bases and the J gene lost 5 bases, with 12 bases spanning the gap. In germline, CDR1 is DFQATT, CDR2 SNEGSKA (reference sequence). CDR3 bases: TGCAGTGCTCCCGGGGAGGGAACTGAAGCTTTCTTT. It specifies CSAPGEGTEAFF.

The chain carries TRBV20-1 and TRBJ2-6, with D tentatively TRBD2 (5 bases). The CDR3 extends over 13 amino acids. Trimming stripped 6 bases from V and 8 bases from J, with 14 bases between. Germline-derived CDR1 and CDR2 are DFQATT and SNEGSKA (reference sequence). CDR3 nucleotides: TGCAGTGCCAAGGGCCGGGGATCCAACGTCCTGACTTTC. This sequence encodes CSAKGRGSNVLTF.

This clonotype has a handful of counts. The chain carries TRBV20-1 and TRBJ2-5, with D uncertain. The CDR3 length is 13 residues. V was pared by 7 bases and J by 5 bases, with 17 bases between. From germline, CDR1 is DFQATT and CDR2 SNEGSKA (reference sequence). CDR3 region: CSEKAAGWETQYF. The CDR3 coding sequence is TGCAGTGAAAAGGCGGCAGGCTGGGAGACCCAGTACTTC.

This clonotype was seen repeatedly, ten times or more. J is TRBJ2-5 and V is TRBV6-5, with 13 nucleotides matching TRBD2. The tail of the sequence fits TRBJ2-1 better, so the J call may be wrong. CDR3 length: 15 amino acids. Germline CDR1 and CDR2: MNHEY and SVGAGI. CDR3 in amino acids: CASARSPGLAGEQFF. The CDR3 DNA reads as TGTGCCAGTGCTCGCTCTCCGGGACTAGCGGGAGAGCAGTTCTTC.

In its sample, this clonotype was seen a few times. The junction shows a germline mismatch at one end, possibly a read error. The chain carries TRBV6-2 or TRBV6-3 and TRBJ1-1, with 8 positions matching TRBD1. Germline loops: CDR1 MNHEY, CDR2 SVGEGT. CDR3 length equals 15 residues. The CDR3 DNA reads as TGTGCCAGCAGTCCGAACAGGGGGACGAACGCTGAAGCTTTCTTT. The encoded protein is CASSPNRGTNAEAFF.

V and J are TRBV20-1 and TRBJ1-5, with D perhaps TRBD1 (5 bases). V was trimmed by 6 bases and J by 3 bases, leaving 9 bases between them. The germline gives CDR1 DFQATT, CDR2 SNEGSKA (reference sequence). This CDR3 has 12 residues. The CDR3 sequence is CSALGDNQPQHF. The CDR3 DNA reads as TGCAGTGCCCTAGGGGACAATCAGCCCCAGCATTTT.

CDR3 in amino acids: CSARDFREIQETQYF. The CDR3 DNA reads TGCAGTGCTAGAGATTTCAGGGAGATCCAAGAGACCCAGTACTTC. The chain joins TRBV20-1 to TRBJ2-5; D is tentatively TRBD1 or TRBD2 (5 bases each). V was pared by 0 bases and J by 1 base, with 12 bases between. Germline assignment: CDR1 DFQATT and CDR2 SNEGSKA (reference sequence). The CDR3 covers 15 residues.

This clonotype was seen just once. V usage is TRBV15 and J usage is TRBJ2-1; no definite D call. CDR3 length: 13 amino acids. V was cut by 5 bases and J by 4 bases, with 9 bases left in between. CDR1 is LNHNV and CDR2 is YYDKDF in the germline V gene (reference sequence). This chain's CDR3 is CATSSPAYNEQFF. The CDR3, as DNA: TGTGCCACCAGCTCCCCTGCGTACAATGAGCAGTTCTTC. The entire variable domain, with the rest obtained from reference TRBV15 and TRBJ2-1, is as follows: DAMVIQNPRYQVTQFGKPVTLSCSQTLNHNVMYWYQQKSSQAPKLLFHYYDKDFNNEADTPDNFQSRRPNTSFCFLDIRSPGLGDTAMYLCATSSPAYNEQFFGPGTRLTVL.

This clonotype has more than one count but fewer than ten. This chain links TRBV20-1 with TRBJ2-3; 9 bases are a match to TRBD2. Germline lookup yields CDR1 DFQATT and CDR2 SNEGSKA (reference sequence). The junction had 13 bases not matched to a gene; V was cut back by 3 bases and J by 6 bases. The CDR3 is 16 amino acids. In DNA form, the CDR3 reads TGCAGTGCTAGGGGCTGGGTAGCGGGAGAAGGGGATACGCAGTATTTT. This sequence encodes CSARGWVAGEGDTQYF.

This clonotype was recorded a few times. V and J are TRBV10-3 and TRBJ2-3; TRBD2 agrees at 10 bases. Trimming cost V 7 bases and J 7 bases; bases outside gene matches: 8. Germline CDR1 reads ENHRY; CDR2 reads SYGVKD. The CDR3 contains 14 residues. CDR3 nucleotide sequence: TGTGCCATCATGGGAGCGGGAGGGCCGAATACGCAGTATTTT. It translates to CAIMGAGGPNTQYF.

This sequence joins TRBV7-2 and TRBJ2-5; D gene ambiguous. CDR1 SGHTA and CDR2 FQGNSA come from the germline V gene. This CDR3 spans 15 amino acids. The V gene lost 5 bases and the J gene lost 1 base, with 14 bases spanning the gap. The DNA of the CDR3 is TGTGCCAGCAGCCAGATGGTGGTTACCCAAGAGACCCAGTACTTC. Translation: CASSQMVVTQETQYF.

This clonotype occurred a few times. The chain uses TRBV20-1 and TRBJ2-3; tentatively, D is TRBD1 or TRBD2 (6 bases each). V was shortened by 5 bases and J by 1 base, with 10 bases between the two germline ends. Germline lookup yields CDR1 DFQATT and CDR2 SNEGSKA (reference sequence). The CDR3 runs 13 residues. The DNA for the CDR3 is TGCAGTGCTGACAGGAGGGGCACAGATACGCAGTATTTT. It yields the protein CSADRRGTDTQYF.

This clonotype showed up just a few times. This chain links TRBV6-2 or TRBV6-3 with TRBJ2-5; TRBD1 matches at 7 bases. The J call may be incorrect, as the DNA end agrees better with TRBJ2-7. Germline V CDR1 and CDR2: MNHEY, SVGEGT. CDR3 length equals 15 residues. This CDR3 is CASSSRDRAIYEQYF. DNA of the CDR3: TGTGCCAGCAGTAGCCGAGACAGGGCGATCTACGAGCAGTACTTC.

The chain combines TRBV6-5 with TRBJ2-3; perhaps D is TRBD1 or TRBD2 (5 bases each). The V gene lost 8 bases and the J gene lost 3 bases, with 21 bases spanning the gap. Germline CDR1 and CDR2: MNHEY and SVGAGI. The CDR3 covers 16 residues. The CDR3 DNA follows: TGTGCCAGCGGTACCCGAGGGGCAGGTCAAACAGATACGCAGTATTTT. Protein sequence: CASGTRGAGQTDTQYF.